What follows are 5 T cell receptor beta chains derived from one specimen sequenced in a study of T cell responses to AZD1222 COVID-19 vaccine. Profiling relied on immunoSEQ multiplex PCR, and the TCRdb table lists in-frame clones only, not all of them. The repertoire includes about 92,000 clones, approximately 85% of them detected once, and under 7% sits in the top ten. The specimen comprised peripheral blood, sampled on day 0 of AZD1222 vaccination. The receptors originated from an adult in good health.

The V and J genes are TRBV19 and TRBJ1-5; 8 nucleotides match TRBD1. Germline CDR1 LNHDA, CDR2 SQIVND (reference sequence). The CDR3 is made up of 13 amino acids. Trimming at V came to 6 bases and at J to 6 bases, leaving 4 bases not matched to a gene. CDR3 loop: CASSRGRGQPQHF. CDR3 coding DNA: TGTGCCAGTAGCAGGGGGCGAGGTCAGCCCCAGCATTTT.

The chain recombines TRBV3-1 (or the pseudogene TRBV3-2) with TRBJ1-1; D is unresolved. V was shortened by 3 bases and J by 3 bases, with 11 bases between the two germline ends. The germline CDR1 and CDR2 sequences are LGHDT and YNNKEL (reference sequence). This CDR3 spans 14 amino acids. The CDR3 region is CASSQERLYTEAFF. The CDR3 DNA sequence: TGTGCCAGCAGCCAGGAGAGGTTGTACACTGAAGCTTTCTTT.

CDR3 DNA sequence: TGTGCCAGCAGCCCCCGGACTAGTAGCACAGATACGCAGTATTTT. It specifies CASSPRTSSTDTQYF. This sequence joins TRBV5-4 and TRBJ2-3; 7 nucleotides match TRBD2. This CDR3 contains 15 residues. The J segment lost 0 bases and the V segment lost 4 bases, leaving 5 bases of the junction unmatched. Germline V CDR1 and CDR2: SGHNT, YYREEE (reference sequence).

This clone appeared a single time. The V gene is TRBV6-5, the J gene TRBJ1-1; D is perhaps TRBD1 (6 bases). In germline, CDR1 is MNHEY, CDR2 SVGAGI. Trimming removed 9 bases from V and 3 bases from J, with 11 bases in between. This CDR3 is 12 amino acids long. For the CDR3, the DNA is TGTGCCAGTTTACAGGGCTACACTGAAGCTTTCTTT. Its translation: CASLQGYTEAFF.

The V and J genes are TRBV7-9 and TRBJ1-4, with D possibly TRBD1 on 5 matching bases. CDR3 size: 13 residues. The ends were cut back, 8 bases at V and 8 bases at J, with 15 bases in the middle. Germline V gives CDR1 SEHNR, CDR2 FQNEAQ (reference sequence). CDR3 region: CASLRGFGEKLFF. CDR3 nucleotides: TGTGCCAGCCTAAGGGGTTTCGGGGAAAAACTGTTTTTT. Drawing the rest from reference TRBV7-9 and TRBJ1-4, the complete variable domain is DTGVSQNPRHKITKRGQNVTFRCDPISEHNRLYWYRQTLGQGPEFLTYFQNEAQLEKSRLLSDRFSAERPKGSFSTLEIQRTEQGDSAMYLCASLRGFGEKLFFGSGTQLSVL.